What follows are 22 T cell receptor beta chains derived from one specimen sequenced in a study of cytomegalovirus exposure and HLA in healthy donors. PCR amplification relied on 60 Vbeta primers (plus 13 Jbeta primers). Sequencing was performed with immunoSEQ multiplex PCR; in TCRdb, only in-frame clones are kept and a portion is missing. The table includes some 120,000 clones, over 60% detected once. What was sequenced was PBMCs. The source is a woman between 35 and 50 years old in good health and CMV-seronegative.

This rearrangement joins TRBV7-9 to TRBJ2-1, with 10 bases matching TRBD2. The V segment lost 8 bases and the J segment 4 bases; nucleotides outside the gene matches: 11. The CDR3 runs to 16 residues. The germline V gene has CDR1 SEHNR and CDR2 FQNEAQ (reference sequence). The CDR3 DNA reads as TGTGCCAGCGACTCGCCTAGCGGGAGCGGTTACAATGAGCAGTTCTTC. This translates into CASDSPSGSGYNEQFF.

The V and J genes are TRBV19 and TRBJ1-2; D is uncertain. The CDR3 runs to 12 residues. Germline CDR1 reads LNHDA; CDR2 reads SQIVND (reference sequence). V lost 5 bases to trimming and J lost 1 base, with 5 bases between them. Here the CDR3 DNA reads TGTGCCAGTAGTGTCCTTAACTATGGCTACACCTTC. It translates to CASSVLNYGYTF.

The chain employs TRBV2 and TRBJ1-1; D call uncertain. The V gene's germline CDR1 is SNHLY and CDR2 FYNNEI. V was shortened by 2 bases and J by 11 bases, with 6 bases between the two germline ends. There are 10 residues in the CDR3. In DNA form, the CDR3 reads TGTGCCAGCAGTGAACAGCGGGCTTTCTTT. Its protein is CASSEQRAFF.

The rearrangement links TRBV18 to TRBJ2-7; 7 positions match TRBD1. The CDR3 runs to 16 residues. The V segment lost 3 bases and the J segment 2 bases; nucleotides outside the gene matches: 10. CDR1 is KGHSH and CDR2 is LQKENI in the germline V gene. The CDR3: CASSPKPPGQPYEQYF. The CDR3 DNA reads as TGTGCCAGCTCACCTAAACCCCCGGGACAGCCCTACGAGCAGTACTTC.

This clone occurred once. The chain uses TRBV11-2 and TRBJ2-7, with D uncertain. Germline V gene data show CDR1 as SGHAT and CDR2 as FQNNGV. There are 14 residues in the CDR3. V lost 1 base, J lost 2 bases, and 9 bases lay in between. In DNA, the CDR3 is TGTGCCAGCAGCTTAGTTACGGAGACCTACGAGCAGTACTTC. Translation: CASSLVTETYEQYF.

The genes are TRBV11-2 and TRBJ1-1; D remains ambiguous. CDR3 length equals 13 residues. Germline V gives CDR1 SGHAT, CDR2 FQNNGV. V lost 6 bases and J 1 base, leaving 9 bases between the germline ends. DNA for the CDR3: TGTGCCAGCAGAGGCGGCAGGAACACTGAAGCTTTCTTT. It codes for CASRGGRNTEAFF.

The V call is TRBV5-1, the J call TRBJ2-3; 7 nucleotides line up with TRBD1. The CDR3 sequence is 13 residues long. The trim removed 0 bases at V and 10 bases at J, leaving 5 bases unmatched. CDR1 and CDR2 from the germline V gene are SGHRS and YFSETQ. CDR3: CASSLEGALAQYF. CDR3 sequence (DNA): TGCGCCAGCAGCTTGGAGGGGGCGCTGGCGCAGTATTTT.

The V call is TRBV28, the J call TRBJ2-1; D is perhaps TRBD1 (6 bases). V gave up 4 bases and J gave up 4 bases, with 11 bases separating them. Germline CDR1 and CDR2: MDHEN and SYDVKM. This CDR3 is built from 14 residues. This CDR3 reads CASSWGPTYNEQFF. The CDR3 region has the DNA TGTGCCAGCAGTTGGGGGCCTACGTACAATGAGCAGTTCTTC.

The V gene is TRBV19, the J gene TRBJ2-1, with D possibly TRBD1 on 5 matching bases. The CDR3 runs 15 residues. CDR1 is LNHDA, CDR2 SQIVND, per germline (reference sequence). V was trimmed by 5 bases and J by 4 bases, leaving 15 bases between them. The CDR3 region is CASSPVPGNYNEQFF. Here the CDR3 DNA reads TGTGCCAGTAGTCCCGTCCCAGGGAATTACAATGAGCAGTTCTTC.

J is TRBJ2-1 and V is TRBV6-6; TRBD2 agrees at 10 bases. V shed 2 bases, J shed 5 bases, and the junction held 6 bases outside the gene matches. The germline CDR1 and CDR2 sequences are MNHNY and SVGAGI (reference sequence). The CDR3 contains 16 residues. The CDR3 coding sequence is TGTGCCAGCAGTTACACTACTAGCGGGGCTAACAATGAGCAGTTCTTC. As protein: CASSYTTSGANNEQFF.

Remarks on this clone: The sample has other DNA sequences that encode this CDR3 too. V and J are TRBV2 and TRBJ2-7; D ambiguous. The CDR3 runs to 10 residues. From germline, CDR1 is SNHLY and CDR2 FYNNEI. V lost 6 bases and J 3 bases, leaving 3 bases between the germline ends. The CDR3 DNA sequence: TGTGCCAGCAGGAGCTACGAGCAGTACTTC. As protein: CASRSYEQYF.

The chain is built from TRBV7-2 and TRBJ2-3; TRBD2 matches 8 bases. V lost 8 bases, J lost 2 bases, and 9 bases stayed unmatched. The CDR3 is 15 residues long. The V gene's germline CDR1 is SGHTA and CDR2 FQGNSA. The CDR3 DNA reads TGTGCCAGCTGCGTGCTAGCGGGCCTCACAGATACGCAGTATTTT. This encodes CASCVLAGLTDTQYF.

This sequence joins TRBV6-6 and TRBJ2-7, with TRBD2 matching over 10 bases. With V trimmed by 5 bases and J by 4 bases, 8 bases remained unmatched. The V gene's germline CDR1 is MNHNY and CDR2 SVGAGI (reference sequence). This CDR3 contains 15 residues. DNA of the CDR3: TGTGCCAGCAGTGGGATGACTAGCGGGTCGTACGAGCAGTACTTC. This encodes CASSGMTSGSYEQYF.

The CDR3 DNA is TGTGCCAGCAGCTTGGACAGGAACACTGAAGCTTTCTTT. Translating gives CASSLDRNTEAFF. The J gene is TRBJ1-1, the V gene TRBV5-6; D is unresolved. The CDR3 is 13 amino acids. CDR1 is SGHDT, CDR2 YYEEEE, per germline. Trimming removed 0 bases at V and 1 base at J, with 4 bases between. Filled out from reference TRBV5-6 and TRBJ1-1, the complete variable domain reads DAGVTQSPTHLIKTRGQQVTLRCSPKSGHDTVSWYQQALGQGPQFIFQYYEEEERQRGNFPDRFSGHQFPNYSSELNVNALLLGDSALYLCASSLDRNTEAFFGQGTRLTVV.

In this sample, this clone turned up once. The chain links TRBV7-9 to TRBJ2-2; 7 bases agree with TRBD2. With V trimmed by 5 bases and J by 9 bases, 12 bases remained unmatched. This CDR3 is 15 amino acids long. Germline V lookup: CDR1 SEHNR, CDR2 FQNEAQ (reference sequence). The CDR3 protein is CASSQSGEVGRELFF. For the CDR3, the DNA is TGTGCCAGCAGCCAGAGCGGGGAGGTCGGCAGGGAGCTGTTTTTT.

The J gene is TRBJ1-6, the V gene TRBV28, with 7 positions matching TRBD1. V trimming: 5 bases; J trimming: 4 bases; junction bases outside the gene matches: 5. The CDR3 has 15 amino acids. Germline lookup yields CDR1 MDHEN and CDR2 SYDVKM. The CDR3: CASSTGTEYNSPLHF. CDR3 DNA: TGTGCCAGCAGTACCGGGACAGAGTATAATTCACCCCTCCACTTT.

This clone came up once. The genes are TRBV9 and TRBJ1-2; 8 nucleotides agree with TRBD1. The V gene end was trimmed by 6 bases and the J gene end by 4 bases; junction bases not matched to a gene: 8. Germline V lookup: CDR1 SGDLS, CDR2 YYNGEE. This CDR3 contains 14 residues. The CDR3 DNA sequence: TGTGCCAGCACCTACCCAGGGGGCGGCTATGGCTACACCTTC. This translates into CASTYPGGGYGYTF.

This clone was seen a few times. The same CDR3 is also encoded by other DNA sequences in this sample. This chain uses TRBV7-2 with TRBJ1-1; 7 positions agree with TRBD1. J was trimmed by 1 base and V by 3 bases; bases with no gene match: 2. CDR3 length equals 14 residues. The V gene's germline CDR1 is SGHTA and CDR2 FQGNSA. For the CDR3, the DNA is TGTGCCAGCAGCTTTTCAGGGGGGAACACTGAAGCTTTCTTT. This sequence encodes CASSFSGGNTEAFF.

This clone was seen a single time. The chain links TRBV28 to TRBJ1-1, with D uncertain. Per the germline V gene, CDR1 is MDHEN and CDR2 is SYDVKM. CDR3 length: 12 residues. The germline V and J ends were trimmed by 3 bases and 6 bases, with 8 bases remaining between them. The CDR3 sequence: CASSFSGAEAFF. The CDR3 DNA reads as TGTGCCAGCAGTTTTAGCGGTGCTGAAGCTTTCTTT. The entire variable domain, with the rest obtained from reference TRBV28 and TRBJ1-1, is as follows: DVKVTQSSRYLVKRTGEKVFLECVQDMDHENMFWYRQDPGLGLRLIYFSYDVKMKEKGDIPEGYSVSREKKERFSLILESASTNQTSMYLCASSFSGAEAFFGQGTRLTVV.

This chain connects TRBV10-3 to TRBJ2-5, with 8 bases that match TRBD2. Germline CDR1 and CDR2: ENHRY and SYGVKD. V dropped 4 bases and J dropped 5; count of bases not matched to a gene: 12. CDR3 length equals 16 residues. CDR3 protein: CAISGEVAGPGETQYF. The CDR3 coding sequence is TGTGCCATCAGTGGAGAGGTAGCGGGACCGGGGGAGACCCAGTACTTC.

The J gene is TRBJ2-7, the V gene TRBV6-1; 9 bases map to TRBD2. Trimming took 7 bases from V and 6 from J; bases not matched to a gene: 7. Germline V gene sequence: CDR1 MNHNS, CDR2 SASEGT. This CDR3 has 13 residues. The CDR3 region has the DNA TGTGCCAGCACCGAAAGGCGGGGGGGCGAGCAGTACTTC. Its translation: CASTERRGGEQYF.

The rearrangement uses TRBV4-2 and TRBJ1-4, with 7 bases identical to TRBD1. V was clipped by 4 bases and J by 7 bases; unmatched bases: 3. This CDR3 contains 13 residues. Looked up from germline, CDR1 is LGHNA and CDR2 is YNFKEQ. The CDR3 region has the DNA TGTGCCAGCAGCCTTGGGACAGCTGAAAAACTGTTTTTT. Its translation: CASSLGTAEKLFF.